Listed here are 14 T cell receptor beta chains from one sample, sequenced in a study of T cells after somatic rescue of genetic block. Data came from immunoSEQ multiplex PCR; TCRdb stores just in-frame clones and leaves some out. The data contain about 52,000 clones, approximately 96% of them singletons. The source material was peripheral blood mononuclear cells (PBMCs). Every receptor here comes from a child younger than two.

The chain links TRBV5-4 to TRBJ1-2; 9 bases are shared with TRBD1. The CDR3 is made up of 13 amino acids. V was clipped by 7 bases and J by 8 bases; unmatched bases: 9. The germline gives CDR1 SGHNT, CDR2 YYREEE (reference sequence). In DNA, the CDR3 is TGTGCCAGCCACGCCCGGACAGGGGACGGCTACACCTTC. It specifies CASHARTGDGYTF.

The chain employs TRBV29-1 and TRBJ2-7; 7 positions match TRBD2. The junction had 13 bases not matched to a gene; V was cut back by 4 bases and J by 4 bases. Germline V gene data show CDR1 as SQVTM and CDR2 as ANQGSEA. This CDR3 has 15 amino acids. The CDR3 bases are TGCAGCGTTGGGAAAACTAGCGCTCCTGGATACGAGCAGTACTTC. Translating it yields CSVGKTSAPGYEQYF.

The chain combines TRBV6-1 with TRBJ2-1; 8 nucleotides match TRBD2. The CDR3 is made up of 15 amino acids. The ends lost 6 bases at V and 3 bases at J; junction bases unmatched: 7. Germline CDR1 reads MNHNS; CDR2 reads SASEGT. As DNA, the CDR3 is TGTGCCAGCAGAGCCAGCGGGAGAAACTACAATGAGCAGTTCTTC. Encoded protein: CASRASGRNYNEQFF.

This clone was detected a few times. This rearrangement joins TRBV19 to TRBJ1-5, with D unresolved. The V end lost 4 bases, the J end lost 5 bases, and 3 bases lay between the germline ends. The CDR3 spans 11 residues. CDR1 is LNHDA, CDR2 SQIVND, per germline (reference sequence). CDR3 region: CASSTYQPQHF. CDR3 nucleotides: TGTGCCAGTAGTACCTATCAGCCCCAGCATTTT.

The chain combines TRBV6-5 with TRBJ2-7; D perhaps matches TRBD1 (6 bases). CDR3 length: 14 amino acids. Trimming shortened V by 2 bases and J by 1 base, and 9 bases separated the two germline ends. The germline gives CDR1 MNHEY, CDR2 SVGAGI. CDR3 sequence (DNA): TGTGCCAGCAGTTACGGCAGGGGATCCTACGAGCAGTACTTC. Amino acids: CASSYGRGSYEQYF.

This rearrangement joins TRBV6-1 to TRBJ2-3, with 8 bases fitting TRBD1. V dropped 6 bases and J dropped 4; count of bases not matched to a gene: 3. CDR1 is MNHNS, CDR2 SASEGT, per germline. This CDR3 has 13 amino acids. The CDR3 spells CASRRQGPDTQYF. The CDR3 DNA follows: TGTGCCAGCAGAAGACAGGGGCCAGATACGCAGTATTTT.

The V call is TRBV5-4, the J call TRBJ1-3, with TRBD1 matching over 7 bases. The CDR3 has 15 amino acids. The ends lost 3 bases at V and 0 bases at J; junction bases unmatched: 3. Germline V gene lookup returns CDR1 SGHNT and CDR2 YYREEE (reference sequence). The CDR3 region has the DNA TGTGCCAGCAGCTGGACAGGCCTCTCTGGAAACACCATATATTTT. Protein product: CASSWTGLSGNTIYF.

J is TRBJ2-7 and V is TRBV15; D is undetermined. Trimming removed 1 base at V and 3 bases at J, with 7 bases between. Per germline, CDR1 LNHNV and CDR2 YYDKDF (reference sequence). This CDR3 has 13 amino acids. The CDR3 coding sequence is TGTGCCACCAGCAGAGGTCCGGACTACGAGCAGTACTTC. Protein: CATSRGPDYEQYF.

The V gene is TRBV4-2, the J gene TRBJ2-5; 9 nucleotides match TRBD2. The CDR3 totals 15 residues. CDR1 is LGHNA, CDR2 YNFKEQ, per germline. The ends lost 4 bases at V and 3 bases at J; junction bases unmatched: 6. This chain's CDR3 is CASSPNLAGKETQYF. CDR3 in DNA: TGTGCCAGCAGCCCCAACCTAGCGGGGAAAGAGACCCAGTACTTC.

This clone was counted a few times. J is TRBJ2-2 and V is TRBV19; 12 bases agree with TRBD2. Losses at the gene ends were 1 base for V and 4 bases for J; bases not matched to a gene: 4. The CDR3 has 17 residues. Per the germline V gene, CDR1 is LNHDA and CDR2 is SQIVND (reference sequence). CDR3 DNA: TGTGCCAGTAGTATAGGGACTAGCGGGACAGTCACCGGGGAGCTGTTTTTT. Translated, it gives CASSIGTSGTVTGELFF.

The chain uses TRBV4-1 and TRBJ2-3; 9 bases are shared with TRBD2. Germline values: CDR1 MGHRA, CDR2 YSYEKL. J was trimmed by 6 bases and V by 0 bases; bases with no gene match: 7. CDR3 length: 16 amino acids. CDR3 protein: CASSQEALAGFDTQYF. The CDR3 coding sequence is TGCGCCAGCAGCCAAGAAGCCCTAGCGGGATTCGATACGCAGTATTTT.

The chain is built from TRBV13 and TRBJ1-3; 9 bases align to TRBD1. The V gene's germline CDR1 is PRHDT and CDR2 FYEKMQ (reference sequence). V lost 4 bases, J lost 0 bases, and 4 bases stayed unmatched. The CDR3 has 16 amino acids. The CDR3 protein is CASSSGTGFSGNTIYF. The CDR3, as DNA: TGTGCCAGCAGCTCCGGGACAGGGTTCTCTGGAAACACCATATATTTT.

This chain connects TRBV6-5 to TRBJ2-3; no clear D. This CDR3 comprises 9 residues. V lost 5 bases, J lost 10 bases, and 4 bases lay in between. Germline loops: CDR1 MNHEY, CDR2 SVGAGI. Here the CDR3 DNA reads TGTGCCAGCAGTATTCCGCAGTATTTT. Amino acid sequence: CASSIPQYF.

The chain has TRBV25-1 and TRBJ2-5, with 15 positions matching TRBD2. Losses at the gene ends were 8 bases for V and 5 bases for J; bases not matched to a gene: 12. Germline V CDR1 and CDR2: MGHDK, SYGVNS. The CDR3 sequence is 17 residues long. CDR3 in amino acids: CASSGLAGGLRGETQYF. The DNA for the CDR3 is TGTGCCAGCTCCGGACTAGCGGGAGGGCTCAGAGGGGAGACCCAGTACTTC.